This passage covers 32 T cell receptor beta chains from one sample sequenced in a study of cytomegalovirus exposure and HLA in healthy donors. With 60 Vbeta and 13 Jbeta primers, the PCR was carried out. TCRdb keeps only in-frame clones here, not all; method: immunoSEQ multiplex PCR. This table holds roughly 130,000 clones, roughly two thirds found once. Sample: PBMCs. Receptor source: a man in his thirties or forties in good health and CMV-seropositive.

The gene calls are TRBV10-1 and TRBJ2-3; 7 bases line up with TRBD1. The CDR3 length is 14 residues. V lost 9 bases to trimming and J lost 3 bases; unmatched junction nucleotides: 9. Germline V gene sequence: CDR1 WNHNN, CDR2 SYGVQD (reference sequence). The chain's CDR3 is CASSTDRETDTQYF. The CDR3, as DNA: TGCGCCAGTAGCACCGACAGGGAGACAGATACGCAGTATTTT.

The chain uses TRBV7-3 and TRBJ1-2; 8 nucleotides match TRBD1. V lost 5 bases and J lost 5; bases outside the gene matches: 10. The CDR3 is 15 amino acids. The germline V gene has CDR1 SGHTA and CDR2 FQGTGA. CDR3 nucleotide sequence: TGTGCCAGCAGCGGAACAGGGGGTTCGGCTTATGGCTACACCTTC. The encoded protein is CASSGTGGSAYGYTF.

The chain recombines TRBV19 with TRBJ1-5; 8 positions match TRBD1. The CDR3 covers 16 residues. Unmatched junction bases numbered 15, after V lost 5 bases and J lost 9 bases. CDR1 and CDR2 (germline): LNHDA, SQIVND (reference sequence). The DNA of the CDR3 is TGTGCCAGTAGTTCACCCGGGACAGGCGGCCCAGGGCCCCAGCATTTT. Its protein product is CASSSPGTGGPGPQHF. Looking up the rest from reference TRBV19 and TRBJ1-5 gives the full variable domain: DGGITQSPKYLFRKEGQNVTLSCEQNLNHDAMYWYRQDPGQGLRLIYYSQIVNDFQKGDIAEGYSVSREKKESFPLTVTSAQKNPTAFYLCASSSPGTGGPGPQHFGDGTRLSIL.

This clone was counted only a few times. This rearrangement joins TRBV19 to TRBJ1-2; D uncertain. The CDR3 contains 12 residues. Germline assignment: CDR1 LNHDA and CDR2 SQIVND (reference sequence). V lost 3 bases and J lost 5, with 7 bases in between. The CDR3 DNA is TGTGCCAGTAGTATTCCGGGTTATGGCTACACCTTC. Amino acids: CASSIPGYGYTF.

The J gene is TRBJ2-5, the V gene TRBV5-6, with D possibly matching TRBD2 (6 bases). This CDR3 comprises 14 residues. Germline CDR1 and CDR2: SGHDT and YYEEEE. The ends were cut back, 2 bases at V and 5 bases at J, with 13 bases in the middle. The CDR3: CASSFREWSETQYF. The CDR3 DNA sequence: TGTGCCAGCAGCTTCCGGGAGTGGTCGGAGACCCAGTACTTC.

V gene TRBV6-5 combines with J gene TRBJ2-7, with TRBD2 matching over 7 bases. From germline, CDR1 is MNHEY and CDR2 SVGAGI. The CDR3 spans 13 residues. V was pared by 6 bases and J by 3 bases, with 5 bases of the junction left unmatched. CDR3 sequence reads: CASRESGIYEQYF. CDR3 coding DNA: TGTGCCAGCAGAGAGAGCGGGATCTACGAGCAGTACTTC.

The rearrangement uses TRBV10-3 and TRBJ2-7; 8 bases agree with TRBD1. The germline V gene encodes CDR1 ENHRY and CDR2 SYGVKD. The CDR3 covers 13 residues. V shed 10 bases and J 2 bases; nucleotides not matched to a gene: 7. The CDR3 loop is CASGDRITYEQYF. Here the CDR3 DNA reads TGTGCCAGCGGGGACAGGATCACCTACGAGCAGTACTTC.

V and J are TRBV2 and TRBJ2-7; D is perhaps TRBD1 (6 bases). The V and J ends lost 6 bases and 5 bases respectively, with 17 bases between them. Germline CDR1 and CDR2: SNHLY and FYNNEI. The CDR3 covers 14 residues. The CDR3 is CASRANRDIHEQYF. The CDR3, as DNA: TGTGCCAGCAGGGCGAACAGGGATATCCACGAGCAGTACTTC.

The CDR3 protein is CASSKRDRNTEAFF. CDR3 DNA: TGTGCCAGCAGCAAACGGGACAGGAACACTGAAGCTTTCTTT. The J gene is TRBJ1-1, the V gene TRBV7-3; 7 bases line up with TRBD1. The CDR3 spans 14 residues. Germline V gene data show CDR1 as SGHTA and CDR2 as FQGTGA. J lost 1 base, V lost 5 bases, and 4 bases had no gene match. Complete variable domain (other parts from reference TRBV7-3 and TRBJ1-1): GAGVSQTPSNKVTEKGKYVELRCDPISGHTALYWYRQSLGQGPEFLIYFQGTGAADDSGLPNDRFFAVRPEGSVSTLKIQRTERGDSAVYLCASSKRDRNTEAFFGQGTRLTVV.

This clone has just a few counts. V gene TRBV19 combines with J gene TRBJ1-5, with 9 bases aligning to TRBD1. V was pared by 6 bases and J by 3 bases, with 9 bases of the junction left unmatched. The CDR3 runs to 16 residues. From germline, CDR1 is LNHDA and CDR2 SQIVND (reference sequence). CDR3 residues: CASRLRDRALNQPQHF. CDR3 in DNA: TGTGCCAGTAGGCTACGGGACAGGGCCCTCAATCAGCCCCAGCATTTT.

The rearrangement joins TRBV4-3 to TRBJ1-4, with D hard to call. The CDR3 sequence is 12 residues long. Germline assignment: CDR1 LGHNA and CDR2 YSLEER. Trimming shortened V by 4 bases and J by 7 bases, and 7 bases separated the two germline ends. CDR3 protein: CASSRLGEKLFF. In DNA form, the CDR3 reads TGCGCCAGCAGCCGACTTGGTGAAAAACTGTTTTTT.

The V gene is TRBV4-3, the J gene TRBJ2-2; 10 nucleotides match TRBD2. With V trimmed by 0 bases and J by 2 bases, 9 bases remained unmatched. Germline CDR1 is LGHNA and CDR2 is YSLEER. CDR3 size: 19 residues. CDR3 residues: CASSQDRALAGFNTGELFF. The CDR3 nucleotides read TGCGCCAGCAGCCAAGATAGGGCACTAGCGGGGTTCAACACCGGGGAGCTGTTTTTT.

On this clone itself: A read error may account for a junction end that differs from germline. The chain joins TRBV27 to TRBJ1-2, with D possibly being TRBD1 (6 bases). The CDR3 length is 14 residues. The germline CDR1 and CDR2 sequences are MNHEY and SMNVEV (reference sequence). CDR3 nucleotides: TGTGCCAGCAGTTTAAGTCGGGGGGGCGCAAGGCGGGTCTTC. Amino acids: CASSLSRGGARRVF.

The gene calls are TRBV10-3 and TRBJ1-1; 9 bases agree with TRBD1. The germline V gene has CDR1 ENHRY and CDR2 SYGVKD. V shed 4 bases and J 1 base; nucleotides not matched to a gene: 7. CDR3 length: 16 residues. CDR3 protein: CAISGPGQGENTEAFF. The CDR3 DNA is TGTGCCATCAGTGGGCCGGGACAGGGAGAGAACACTGAAGCTTTCTTT.

The chain carries TRBV9 and TRBJ2-3, with 10 bases identical to TRBD2. J lost 6 bases, V lost 6 bases, and 10 bases had no gene match. CDR3 length: 15 residues. Germline loops: CDR1 SGDLS, CDR2 YYNGEE. The DNA for the CDR3 is TGTGCCAGCAACCCTCTAGCGGGAGTAACCGATACGCAGTATTTT. Protein product: CASNPLAGVTDTQYF. Full variable domain (rest looked up from reference TRBV9 and TRBJ2-3): DSGVTQTPKHLITATGQRVTLRCSPRSGDLSVYWYQQSLDQGLQFLIQYYNGEERAKGNILERFSAQQFPDLHSELNLSSLELGDSALYFCASNPLAGVTDTQYFGPGTRLTVL.

The genes are TRBV6-1 and TRBJ1-2, with D maybe TRBD1 (6 bases). There are 13 residues in the CDR3. Germline V gene data show CDR1 as MNHNS and CDR2 as SASEGT. V gave up 4 bases and J gave up 5 bases, with 11 bases separating them. The CDR3, as DNA: TGTGCCAGCAGTGCGTCAGGGGCATATGGCTACACCTTC. Protein product: CASSASGAYGYTF.

The chain couples TRBV7-3 to TRBJ1-6; a possible D gene is TRBD1 (5 bases). The germline V gene has CDR1 SGHTA and CDR2 FQGTGA. Trimming pared 5 bases from V and 1 base from J, leaving 15 bases between. The CDR3 spans 17 residues. Here the CDR3 DNA reads TGTGCCAGCAGCCCCCTCGGGGGACGGTCCTATAATTCACCCCTCCACTTT. It encodes CASSPLGGRSYNSPLHF.

This clone was seen just once. V is TRBV4-2 and J is TRBJ2-7; D is perhaps TRBD2 (6 bases). This CDR3 region has 14 residues. The V gene's germline CDR1 is LGHNA and CDR2 YNFKEQ. Trimming took 1 base from V and 4 from J, leaving 11 bases between them. The CDR3 DNA is TGTGCCAGCAGCCAAGGACTAGTGGCTTACGAGCAGTACTTC. Protein: CASSQGLVAYEQYF.

This rearrangement joins TRBV9 to TRBJ2-7, with a possible D match to TRBD2 (7 bases). V lost 0 bases and J lost 2, with 12 bases in between. Germline V gene data show CDR1 as SGDLS and CDR2 as YYNGEE. CDR3 size: 15 residues. CDR3 in DNA: TGTGCCAGCAGCGTAGGGGGGGGCCTAACCTACGAGCAGTACTTC. The encoded protein is CASSVGGGLTYEQYF.

This clone was seen only a few times. The chain employs TRBV5-4 and TRBJ1-4; 7 nucleotides line up with TRBD1. This CDR3 comprises 14 residues. CDR1 SGHNT and CDR2 YYREEE come from the germline V gene (reference sequence). J lost 5 bases, V lost 7 bases, and 8 bases had no gene match. The CDR3 region has the DNA TGTGCCAGCGGCCGACAGGGAGCCAATGAAAAACTGTTTTTT. The encoded protein is CASGRQGANEKLFF.

V usage is TRBV5-6 and J usage is TRBJ1-2; 7 bases are a match to TRBD1. The CDR3 totals 15 residues. The V and J ends lost 2 bases and 4 bases, in that order; junction bases with no gene match: 8. CDR1 SGHDT and CDR2 YYEEEE come from the germline V gene. CDR3 residues: CASSFGDRVFYGYTF. The CDR3 nucleotides are TGTGCCAGCAGCTTTGGCGACAGGGTGTTCTATGGCTACACCTTC. The entire variable domain, with the rest obtained from reference TRBV5-6 and TRBJ1-2, is as follows: DAGVTQSPTHLIKTRGQQVTLRCSPKSGHDTVSWYQQALGQGPQFIFQYYEEEERQRGNFPDRFSGHQFPNYSSELNVNALLLGDSALYLCASSFGDRVFYGYTFGSGTRLTVV.

V and J are TRBV19 and TRBJ2-7; D call uncertain. The V end lost 3 bases, the J end lost 6 bases, and 15 bases lay between the germline ends. CDR1 is LNHDA and CDR2 is SQIVND in the germline V gene (reference sequence). CDR3 length: 14 residues. The DNA for the CDR3 is TGTGCCAGTAGTATTTCACTGCCCACCGGCGAGCAGTACTTC. It translates to CASSISLPTGEQYF.

The V call is TRBV14, the J call TRBJ1-2; D unresolved. This CDR3 has 13 residues. Germline V lookup: CDR1 SGHDN, CDR2 FVKESK. V was cut by 1 base and J by 4 bases, with 7 bases left in between. DNA for the CDR3: TGTGCCAGCAGCCAAGGGGCTGCCTATGGCTACACCTTC. Residues: CASSQGAAYGYTF.

This CDR3 reads CASSVSRDRVSYGYTF. The DNA for the CDR3 is TGTGCCAGCAGTGTTTCCCGGGACAGGGTGAGCTATGGCTACACCTTC. V is TRBV2 and J is TRBJ1-2, with 9 nucleotides matching TRBD1. Trimming cost V 4 bases and J 4 bases; bases outside gene matches: 10. The V gene's germline CDR1 is SNHLY and CDR2 FYNNEI. The CDR3 is 16 residues long.

The chain combines TRBV28 with TRBJ2-7, with TRBD1 matching 9 bases. V lost 4 bases and J lost 4; bases outside the gene matches: 11. Germline-derived CDR1 and CDR2 are MDHEN and SYDVKM. The CDR3 extends over 16 amino acids. The DNA for the CDR3 is TGTGCCAGCAGTTCGCATGGGACAGGGAGGGGGTACGAGCAGTACTTC. Translating gives CASSSHGTGRGYEQYF. The whole variable domain, filled in from reference TRBV28 and TRBJ2-7, reads DVKVTQSSRYLVKRTGEKVFLECVQDMDHENMFWYRQDPGLGLRLIYFSYDVKMKEKGDIPEGYSVSREKKERFSLILESASTNQTSMYLCASSSHGTGRGYEQYFGPGTRLTVT.

This chain uses TRBV2 with TRBJ2-3, with D tentatively TRBD2 (6 bases). Germline values: CDR1 SNHLY, CDR2 FYNNEI. V was trimmed by 7 bases and J by 0 bases, leaving 11 bases between them. The CDR3 loop spans 14 amino acids. The CDR3 nucleotides read TGTGCCAGCAAATCGAGCGGGAGCACAGATACGCAGTATTTT. Translating it yields CASKSSGSTDTQYF.

J is TRBJ2-1 and V is TRBV13; D might be TRBD2 (7 bases). Trimming pared 5 bases from V and 6 bases from J, leaving 20 bases between. Germline CDR1 PRHDT, CDR2 FYEKMQ (reference sequence). There are 16 residues in the CDR3. CDR3 sequence: CASSPPTGREPNEQFF. CDR3 bases: TGTGCCAGCAGCCCCCCCACAGGGAGGGAGCCCAATGAGCAGTTCTTC.

V is TRBV5-4 and J is TRBJ2-5, with TRBD2 matching over 7 bases. J lost 3 bases, V lost 2 bases, and 4 bases had no gene match. The V gene's germline CDR1 is SGHNT and CDR2 YYREEE (reference sequence). The CDR3 consists of 14 residues. CDR3 in DNA: TGTGCCAGCAGCTTCGCGGGAGACAAAGAGACCCAGTACTTC. It yields the protein CASSFAGDKETQYF.

The chain employs TRBV4-1 and TRBJ1-1; D remains ambiguous. The CDR3 spans 15 residues. V gave up 4 bases and J gave up 4 bases, with 16 bases separating them. Germline-derived CDR1 and CDR2 are MGHRA and YSYEKL. The CDR3 nucleotides are TGCGCCAGCAGCCCGGCTCTCAGGTGGCTCACTGAAGCTTTCTTT. Translating it yields CASSPALRWLTEAFF.

The J gene is TRBJ2-5, the V gene TRBV5-4, with D maybe TRBD1 (5 bases). Trimming pared 1 base from V and 3 bases from J, leaving 19 bases between. This CDR3 has 17 residues. The germline V gene has CDR1 SGHNT and CDR2 YYREEE (reference sequence). CDR3 sequence reads: CASSLTVRMTDEETQYF. The CDR3 nucleotides read TGTGCCAGCAGCTTGACTGTAAGGATGACAGATGAAGAGACCCAGTACTTC.

CDR3 protein: CATSRDWSTGASYEQYF. CDR3 coding DNA: TGTGCCACCAGCAGAGATTGGTCGACAGGGGCTTCCTACGAGCAGTACTTC. The chain links TRBV15 to TRBJ2-7; TRBD1 agrees at 8 bases. Germline trimming cut 0 bases from V and 1 base from J; bases unmatched to any gene: 8. This CDR3 contains 17 residues. Germline V gene data show CDR1 as LNHNV and CDR2 as YYDKDF (reference sequence).

The CDR3 DNA follows: TGTGCCAGCAGTCCGGGGGGGGGAGGGCAGCCCCAGCATTTT. Translation: CASSPGGGGQPQHF. The chain joins TRBV28 to TRBJ1-5; tentatively, D is TRBD1 (5 bases). Germline-derived CDR1 and CDR2 are MDHEN and SYDVKM. V lost 5 bases and J 7 bases, leaving 15 bases between the germline ends. The CDR3 consists of 14 residues.